This T cell receptor (beta chain) was obtained from a study of T cell responses to AZD1222 COVID-19 vaccine. Study-level points and caveats: Regions 160-218 and 743-854 held dominance among vaccine-associated CD4 TCRs, which spanned spike. None of the repertoires were sampled until the peak T cell response had passed. Reportedly, nearly half of unique spike TCRs recognized epitopes outside B.1.351/B.1.1.7 mutations.

About this clone: Antigen unknown.

Trimming stripped 0 bases from V and 1 base from J, with 1 base between. Germline V CDR1 and CDR2: LGHNA, YSLEER. CDR3 size: 13 residues. This table comes from immunoSEQ multiplex PCR, and its TCRdb copy is limited to in-frame clones, with some not included. The sample lists about 110,000 clones, more than 75% occurring once. The V and J genes are TRBV4-3 and TRBJ1-5; D not certain. This TCR came from an adult in good health. The starting material was peripheral blood, obtained on day 0 of AZD1222 vaccination. CDR3 amino acids: CASSQDSNQPQHF. DNA of the CDR3: TGCGCCAGCAGCCAAGACAGCAATCAGCCCCAGCATTTT.